These 28 T cell receptor beta chains were all obtained from the same sample, sequenced in a study of CD8 T cells in Susac syndrome. RNA, at about 0.5 to 1 ug, was reverse transcribed with random hexamers. In TCRdb, the immunoSEQ multiplex PCR reads were re-called with MiXCR into one record per CDR3 protein. The sample consists of 110,000 to 150,000 distinct CDR3 sequences, nearly 95% of them appearing once. What was sequenced was CD8+ T cells from PBMCs. The receptor source for this set is a human donor in good health.

The chain is built from TRBV4-3 and TRBJ2-1; tentative D call: TRBD2 (5 bases). The V end was cut by 0 bases, the J end by 0 bases, with 9 bases between. Germline assignment: CDR1 LGHNA and CDR2 YSLEER. The length of the CDR3 is 16 residues. The CDR3 spells CASSQDRGGSYNEQFF. DNA of the CDR3: TGCGCCAGCAGCCAAGATCGCGGAGGCTCCTACAATGAGCAGTTCTTC.

The chain employs TRBV6-5 and TRBJ2-1; D may match TRBD1 or TRBD2 (5 bases each). The CDR3 runs 12 residues. V was shortened by 4 bases and J by 12 bases, with 13 bases between the two germline ends. Germline V lookup: CDR1 MNHEY, CDR2 SVGAGI. The CDR3 reads CASSSGTGRQFF. The CDR3 DNA reads TGTGCCAGCAGTTCCGGGACCGGAAGGCAGTTCTTC.

The gene calls are TRBV9 and TRBJ1-5; possible D gene TRBD1, 6 bases. The CDR3 covers 14 residues. The germline V gene encodes CDR1 SGDLS and CDR2 YYNGEE. V was pared by 3 bases and J by 2 bases, with 9 bases between. CDR3 in amino acids: CASSEGGGNQPQHF. CDR3 DNA sequence: TGTGCCAGCAGCGAGGGGGGTGGCAATCAGCCCCAGCATTTT.

The chain employs TRBV2 and TRBJ2-3; TRBD2 aligns across 8 bases. The V gene's germline CDR1 is SNHLY and CDR2 FYNNEI. The CDR3 has 16 residues. Germline trimming cut 7 bases from V and 0 bases from J; bases unmatched to any gene: 9. The CDR3 here is CASKGLAGTSTDTQYF. CDR3 in DNA: TGTGCCAGCAAGGGGCTAGCGGGTACTAGCACAGATACGCAGTATTTT.

The V gene is TRBV30, the J gene TRBJ2-2; D unclear. The V end lost 3 bases, the J end lost 7 bases, and 9 bases lay between the germline ends. This CDR3 contains 12 residues. Germline V CDR1 and CDR2: GTSNPN, SVGIG (reference sequence). The CDR3 DNA follows: TGTGCCTGGAGGTCGCTGGTCGGGGAGCTGTTTTTT. Protein product: CAWRSLVGELFF.

This sequence joins TRBV5-1 and TRBJ1-1; possible D gene TRBD1, 6 bases. The CDR3 sequence is 13 residues long. Between the trimmed V and J ends, which lost 0 bases and 4 bases, there was a span of 7 bases. The germline V gene has CDR1 SGHRS and CDR2 YFSETQ. The CDR3: CASSLEGGTEAFF. In nucleotides, the CDR3 is TGCGCCAGCAGCTTGGAGGGGGGCACTGAAGCTTTCTTT.

This chain uses TRBV15 with TRBJ2-7, with D unclear. The CDR3 has 12 amino acids. The germline V and J ends were trimmed by 0 bases and 1 base, with 1 base remaining between them. Germline CDR1 is LNHNV and CDR2 is YYDKDF (reference sequence). The CDR3 DNA sequence: TGTGCCACCAGCAGAGAATCCTACGAGCAGTACTTC. Amino acid sequence: CATSRESYEQYF.

The chain has TRBV29-1 and TRBJ1-3; no reliable D call. This CDR3 comprises 17 residues. The V end lost 0 bases, the J end lost 3 bases, and 18 bases lay between the germline ends. Looked up from germline, CDR1 is SQVTM and CDR2 is ANQGSEA. In nucleotides, the CDR3 is TGCAGCGTTGAAGAAATCGAAAAGGGCGGAGATGGAAACACCATATATTTT. Encoded protein: CSVEEIEKGGDGNTIYF.

The gene calls are TRBV5-1 and TRBJ2-5; no clear D gene. Germline CDR1 and CDR2: SGHRS and YFSETQ. Trimming took off 0 bases at V and 2 bases at J, with 11 bases between the two ends. The CDR3 runs 15 residues. CDR3 DNA: TGCGCCAGCAGCTTGGAAGGCGGAGCTCAAGAGACCCAGTACTTC. The encoded protein is CASSLEGGAQETQYF.

This CDR3 reads CASSSGKSGELFF. CDR3 nucleotides: TGTGCCAGCAGTTCAGGGAAGTCCGGGGAGCTGTTTTTT. The chain combines TRBV2 with TRBJ2-2; weak D call: TRBD1 (5 bases). V was trimmed by 5 bases and J by 6 bases, leaving 10 bases between them. The CDR3 contains 13 residues. The germline V gene has CDR1 SNHLY and CDR2 FYNNEI.

The chain is built from TRBV6-6 and TRBJ2-7, with a weak D call TRBD2 (7 bases). The CDR3 contains 15 residues. V lost 6 bases to trimming and J lost 3 bases, with 18 bases between them. Germline loops: CDR1 MNHNY, CDR2 SVGAGI (reference sequence). CDR3 amino acids: CASSQAGGLSYEQYF. Here the CDR3 DNA reads TGTGCCAGCAGCCAAGCCGGGGGGCTAAGCTACGAGCAGTACTTC.

J is TRBJ2-3 and V is TRBV29-1; TRBD2 aligns across 8 bases. The junction had 10 bases not matched to a gene; V was cut back by 1 base and J by 4 bases. The CDR3 runs 16 residues. Germline V gene data show CDR1 as SQVTM and CDR2 as ANQGSEA. CDR3: CSVEGEREHFSDTQYF. As DNA, the CDR3 is TGCAGCGTTGAAGGGGAGCGGGAGCACTTTTCAGATACGCAGTATTTT.

This chain joins TRBV29-1 and TRBJ2-5, with TRBD1 identical over 8 bases. Trimming removed 2 bases from V and 3 bases from J; junction bases left unmatched: 8. The CDR3 extends over 15 amino acids. Germline CDR1 is SQVTM and CDR2 is ANQGSEA. As DNA, the CDR3 is TGCAGCGTTGAACCGGAATGGACAGGGAAAGAGACCCAGTACTTC. Protein product: CSVEPEWTGKETQYF.

This clonotype has a single count. V and J are TRBV9 and TRBJ2-5, with D perhaps matching TRBD1 (6 bases). The CDR3 totals 16 residues. CDR1 and CDR2 (germline): SGDLS, YYNGEE. V gave up 3 bases and J gave up 4 bases, with 19 bases separating them. This CDR3 reads CASSATGIGSGETQYF. The DNA for the CDR3 is TGTGCCAGCAGCGCCACAGGGATCGGTTCGGGAGAGACCCAGTACTTC.

This clonotype was detected only once. CDR3 sequence: CASSLRSAGHTDTQYF. CDR3 in DNA: TGTGCCAGCAGCCTAAGGAGCGCGGGACACACAGATACGCAGTATTTT. V and J are TRBV3-1 and TRBJ2-3; possibly TRBD1 or TRBD2 for D (6 bases each). Germline CDR1 LGHDT, CDR2 YNNKEL (reference sequence). V gave up 4 bases and J gave up 2 bases, with 16 bases separating them. The length of the CDR3 is 16 residues.

The chain has TRBV29-1 and TRBJ2-7; TRBD1 or TRBD2 may be the D gene (6 bases each). The V gene lost 1 base and the J gene lost 3 bases, with 10 bases spanning the gap. The CDR3 has 13 amino acids. Germline V gene sequence: CDR1 SQVTM, CDR2 ANQGSEA. As DNA, the CDR3 is TGCAGCGTTGAAGGGGGGGCGGGCTACGAGCAGTACTTC. This codes for CSVEGGAGYEQYF.

The chain carries TRBV23-1 and TRBJ2-1, with 12 bases that match TRBD2. TRBV23-1 is filed as an ORF, its function uncertain. Trimming removed 5 bases from V and 10 bases from J; junction bases left unmatched: 15. The CDR3 runs 17 residues. The CDR3 sequence is CASSSPLTSGSYVEQFF. The CDR3 bases are TGCGCCAGCAGTTCTCCGCTGACTAGCGGGAGTTATGTAGAGCAGTTCTTC.

This clonotype was seen only once. The V gene is TRBV27, the J gene TRBJ1-2; D ambiguous. Germline lookup yields CDR1 MNHEY and CDR2 SMNVEV (reference sequence). Trimming left V 5 bases short and J 2 bases short, with 9 bases between. CDR3 length equals 13 residues. DNA of the CDR3: TGTGCCAGCAGTCCCACCCGCAACTATGGCTACACCTTC. Protein product: CASSPTRNYGYTF.

The chain uses TRBV27 and TRBJ1-1, with D perhaps matching TRBD1 (5 bases). The CDR3 is 14 amino acids. Germline V lookup: CDR1 MNHEY, CDR2 SMNVEV (reference sequence). The germline V and J ends were trimmed by 2 bases and 4 bases, with 11 bases remaining between them. The CDR3 reads CASSLVGGSTEAFF. DNA for the CDR3: TGTGCCAGCAGTTTAGTCGGGGGAAGCACTGAAGCTTTCTTT.

The J gene is TRBJ2-7, the V gene TRBV7-2, with 8 bases lining up with TRBD2. In germline, CDR1 is SGHTA, CDR2 FQGNSA. This CDR3 region has 14 residues. Trimming removed 0 bases from V and 4 bases from J; junction bases left unmatched: 2. The CDR3 DNA is TGTGCCAGCAGCTTAGCCGGGAGGGGTTACGAGCAGTACTTC. Its translation: CASSLAGRGYEQYF. The variable domain in full, with the rest retrieved from reference TRBV7-2 and TRBJ2-7, is GAGVSQSPSNKVTEKGKDVELRCDPISGHTALYWYRQSLGQGLEFLIYFQGNSAPDKSGLPSDRFSAERTGGSVSTLTIQRTQQEDSAVYLCASSLAGRGYEQYFGPGTRLTVT.

This chain connects TRBV14 to TRBJ2-3, with 9 bases that match TRBD2. This CDR3 spans 16 amino acids. Per the germline V gene, CDR1 is SGHDN and CDR2 is FVKESK. V trimming: 4 bases; J trimming: 2 bases; junction bases outside the gene matches: 7. DNA of the CDR3: TGTGCCAGCAGCCGCCGACTAGCGGCAGTCACAGATACGCAGTATTTT. It yields the protein CASSRRLAAVTDTQYF.

The chain links TRBV4-3 to TRBJ2-5; D ambiguous. CDR3 size: 14 residues. Germline V gene sequence: CDR1 LGHNA, CDR2 YSLEER. V lost 0 bases, J lost 3 bases, and 8 bases lay in between. The CDR3 coding sequence is TGCGCCAGCAGCCAAGATTTAGGGAAAGAGACCCAGTACTTC. It is translated as CASSQDLGKETQYF.

The chain joins TRBV29-1 to TRBJ1-1; D gene ambiguous. V dropped 3 bases and J dropped 11 bases, with 10 bases sitting between them. Per germline, CDR1 SQVTM and CDR2 ANQGSEA. The CDR3 spans 10 residues. Here the CDR3 DNA reads TGCAGCGTTGAGGGTCAAGGGGCTTTCTTT. Its translation: CSVEGQGAFF.

This sequence joins TRBV29-1 and TRBJ2-7, with 14 bases fitting TRBD2. Germline CDR1 SQVTM, CDR2 ANQGSEA. The CDR3 has 15 amino acids. The V segment lost 3 bases and the J segment 1 base; nucleotides outside the gene matches: 2. In DNA form, the CDR3 reads TGCAGCGTTGAGGGGACTAGCGGGGGATCCTACGAGCAGTACTTC. Amino acid sequence: CSVEGTSGGSYEQYF.

This sequence joins TRBV27 and TRBJ2-7; TRBD1 aligns across 7 bases. The CDR3 length is 15 residues. Germline CDR1 is MNHEY and CDR2 is SMNVEV (reference sequence). Trimming removed 4 bases from V and 4 bases from J; junction bases left unmatched: 10. DNA of the CDR3: TGTGCCAGCAGTTCCATGATGGGACAGAAATACGAGCAGTACTTC. Protein: CASSSMMGQKYEQYF.

The chain carries TRBV4-1 and TRBJ2-5; 10 bases match TRBD1. The germline CDR1 and CDR2 sequences are MGHRA and YSYEKL. Unmatched junction bases numbered 6, after V lost 3 bases and J lost 5 bases. The CDR3 covers 15 residues. In DNA, the CDR3 is TGCGCCAGCAGCCATGAGACAGGGGGCGTTGAGACCCAGTACTTC. It yields the protein CASSHETGGVETQYF.

Notes on this clonotype: Relative to the germline gene, one junction end is altered; a read error may explain this. The chain employs TRBV7-9 and TRBJ2-7; 8 bases fit TRBD2. Germline CDR1 is SEHNR and CDR2 is FQNEAQ (reference sequence). CDR3 length equals 13 residues. DNA of the CDR3: TGTGCCAGCAGTTTAGCGGGGTACTACGAGCAGTACTTC. Amino acid sequence: CASSLAGYYEQYF.

A single count supports this clonotype. This chain uses TRBV20-1 with TRBJ1-5, with a weak D call TRBD1 (6 bases). V lost 3 bases and J lost 6, with 15 bases in between. The CDR3 is 14 residues long. Germline V lookup: CDR1 DFQATT, CDR2 SNEGSKA (reference sequence). In DNA form, the CDR3 reads TGCAGTGCTAGGGACTACAGGGAGAGTCAGCCCCAGCATTTT. Residues: CSARDYRESQPQHF.